The rows below give T cell receptor beta chains drawn from one sample of a study of a mutant IDH1 vaccine in newly diagnosed glioma. Data came from immunoSEQ multiplex PCR; TCRdb stores just in-frame clones and leaves some out. The sample records some 61,000 clones, roughly 83% being singletons. These TCRs are of unknown antigen specificity. Here the sequenced sample was PBMCs, taken from a glioma patient whose treatment included an IDH1 peptide vaccine. The receptors shown here come from a man aged 18 to 30 with glioma. CDR3s include the opening cysteine and the closing phenylalanine or tryptophan.

J gene | V gene | CDR3 protein
TRBJ2-1 | TRBV25-1 | CASSEKERETNEQFF
TRBJ1-5 | TRBV7-9 | CASSLEGVRQPQHF
TRBJ1-2 | TRBV5-6 | CASSPGGYGYTF
TRBJ2-2 | TRBV9 | CASSPSLRGGELFF
TRBJ2-6 | TRBV4-1 | CASSIGPWANVLTF
TRBJ1-5 | TRBV30 | CAWSVDSSNQPQHF
TRBJ1-5 | TRBV30 | CAWSVSSNQPQHF
TRBJ2-1 | TRBV5-4 | CASSLLGRRGDSEQFF
TRBJ1-1 | TRBV5-1 | CASSLVRFRDSEDTEAFF
TRBJ2-3 | TRBV5-5 | CASSPLVADTQYF
TRBJ1-2 | TRBV28 | CASSPTRDAVSPYGYTF
TRBJ2-3 | TRBV11-2 | CASSFNPRGTDTQYF
TRBJ1-1 | TRBV7-8 | CASSSQGAVNTEAFF
TRBJ2-7 | TRBV2 | CASSASRLSGGTYEQYF
TRBJ1-1 | TRBV27 | CASSFYTGGRRTEAFF
TRBJ2-3 | TRBV9 | CASSESGLADVTDTQYF
TRBJ2-3 | TRBV7-2 | CASSLGLGADTQYF
TRBJ1-3 | TRBV19 | CASSIGAGNTIYF
TRBJ1-4 | TRBV29-1 | CSVWTGKLFF
TRBJ2-1 | TRBV4-3 | CASSQDSVGTLGNEQFF
TRBJ2-3 | TRBV19 | CASSPSRTERLDTQYF
TRBJ1-2 | TRBV7-2 | CASSLGTGGGYTF